The present TCR beta chain was sequenced within a study of technical replicates of blood from a handful of donors. This clone was observed a single time. Germline loops: CDR1 SGHTA, CDR2 FQGTGA. V was shortened by 0 bases and J by 1 base, with 6 bases between the two germline ends. The CDR3 runs 14 residues. Sequencing was performed with immunoSEQ multiplex PCR; in TCRdb, only in-frame clones are kept and a portion is missing. This table holds about 94,000 clones, 95% found once. The rearrangement uses TRBV7-3 and TRBJ1-1, with D possibly matching TRBD1 (6 bases). The sequence derives from a human donor in good health. Sequencing was done on a sample of T cells isolated from PBMCs. This chain's CDR3 is CASSLTRGNTEAFF. The CDR3 bases are TGTGCCAGCAGCTTAACCAGGGGGAACACTGAAGCTTTCTTT.